This TCR beta chain stems from a study of blood T cells in healthy people across ages. With a J-beta primer mix and a sample-barcoded 5' primer, a second PCR ran about 6 to 11 cycles. Each CDR3 protein is one row after TCRdb ran MiXCR on the 5' RACE reads. The table has fewer than 1,000,000 distinct CDR3 sequences, 35% to 60% seen once. The CDR3 covers 14 residues. Unmatched junction bases numbered 7, after V lost 6 bases and J lost 4 bases. Germline assignment: CDR1 SEHNR and CDR2 FQNEAQ (reference sequence). Sequencing was done on a sample of blood. The TCR comes from a man of 80 years or more in good health. This chain connects TRBV7-9 to TRBJ2-3, with 7 bases that match TRBD2. CDR3 amino acids: CASRSSGRADTQYF. Here the CDR3 DNA reads TGTGCCAGCAGATCTAGCGGCCGCGCAGATACGCAGTATTTT.